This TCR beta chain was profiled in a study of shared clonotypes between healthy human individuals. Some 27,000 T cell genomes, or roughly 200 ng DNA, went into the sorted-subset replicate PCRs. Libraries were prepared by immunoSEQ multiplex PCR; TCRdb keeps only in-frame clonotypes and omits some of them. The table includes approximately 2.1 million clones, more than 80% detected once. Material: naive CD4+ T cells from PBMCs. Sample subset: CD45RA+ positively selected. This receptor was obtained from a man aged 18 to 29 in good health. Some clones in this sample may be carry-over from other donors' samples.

CDR3: CASIPRVQTSVYEQYF. The CDR3 region has the DNA TGTGCCAGCATCCCCAGGGTCCAGACTAGCGTGTACGAGCAGTACTTC. The rearrangement uses TRBV28 and TRBJ2-7; 8 bases fit TRBD2. Per germline, CDR1 MDHEN and CDR2 SYDVKM. This CDR3 region has 16 residues. Trimming cost V 7 bases and J 4 bases; bases outside gene matches: 15. Supplemented by reference TRBV28 and TRBJ2-7, the full variable domain reads DVKVTQSSRYLVKRTGEKVFLECVQDMDHENMFWYRQDPGLGLRLIYFSYDVKMKEKGDIPEGYSVSREKKERFSLILESASTNQTSMYLCASIPRVQTSVYEQYFGPGTRLTVT.